This TCR beta chain was sequenced in a study of cytomegalovirus exposure and HLA in healthy donors. The study's findings and limits: The CMV antigen specificity of a few CMV-associated chains was confirmed through in vitro analysis. Among TCR beta chains, those listed as cytomegalovirus-associated numbered some 170. Data from an earlier analysis indicated that most TCR beta V segments were productive either about 87% or about 30% of the time.

PCR employed 60 Vbeta and 13 Jbeta primers. Some clones are missing from TCRdb's copy, which holds only in-frame ones; the method was immunoSEQ multiplex PCR. The sample contains around 120,000 clones, roughly 63% of which appear only once. On this clone: Antigen: not known.

This TCR was recovered from a man aged 40-55 years in good health and CMV-seropositive. The sample taken for sequencing was PBMCs.

In nucleotides, the CDR3 is TGTGCCAGCAGCTTGTATTCCCGCGGTTCTGGAAACACCATATATTTT. Its translation is CASSLYSRGSGNTIYF. The genes are TRBV5-6 and TRBJ1-3; D not resolved. CDR1 and CDR2 (germline): SGHDT, YYEEEE. CDR3 length: 16 amino acids. V was pared by 1 base and J by 1 base, with 12 bases between.